This TCR beta chain was profiled in a study of blood T cell repertoires in COVID-19 (TCRdb year 2020). For the wider study: Samples from collaborators originated in the United States, Italy and Spain and spanned both the acute and convalescent phases of COVID-19. The prospective study material was composed of cDNA or gDNA derived from T cells, B-cell-depleted T cells, or PBMCs. Subjects who had been exposed to COVID-19, were actively infected with it, or had recovered from it provided the deeply sampled blood TCRbeta repertoires that made up the dataset. The repertoires were made available in a free public database intended to serve as a resource for research on the immune response to SARS-CoV-2. Samples were obtained from the ongoing ImmuneRACE study (first 160 participants) and from about 1,300 subjects provided by 6 global collaborators. Nearly every sample came with metadata listing a de-identified subject ID, COVID-19 status, age in years and sex. HLA class I and class II types, where available, came from metadata supplied by the sample provider rather than from assay-based typing.

Summary of the overall study and its limitations: Clinical and demographic metadata were provided uncurated, with the amount varying by source and participant.

Remarks on this clone: Which antigen it targets is not known. Base qualities were left out, and no much larger clone turns up one base away.

TCRbeta CDR3 regions were amplified from genomic DNA by means of the immunoSEQ Assay, a bias-controlled multiplex PCR. In the source study's methods: Within the assay, amplification of reference gene primers was used to estimate how many nucleated cells each sample contained. Sequence reads were collapsed and filtered to measure the absolute abundance of every unique TCRbeta CDR3 rearrangement. For each sample, productive Simpson clonality was calculated by taking the square root of Simpson's diversity index across productive rearrangements. Here the immuneACCESS table is served through TCRdb, limited to in-frame sequences with V and J called. Missing clones are a known gap in these copies; in checked studies unresolved V genes cover under half, and the rest lacks a known reason. The V and J calls and clone size are taken from that table; D and trimming were inferred from the DNA. This sample comprises around 130,000 clones, around 77% of them detected only once. The top ten hold 7.9% of the sample.

The collaborating institutions used their own protocols to collect whole blood in K2EDTA tubes. Collaborator samples were shipped for TCRbeta analysis as frozen whole blood, isolated PBMCs, or DNA extracted from either sample type. The CDR3 sequence holds 14 residues, the cysteine and phenylalanine included. Only CDR3 DNA is held: 42 bases, read in frame from base 1. The germline V gene specifies MNHEY as CDR1 and SVGAGI as CDR2. V ends up 5 bases short and J 7 bases short, with an unmatched junction base count of 11. What was sequenced was peripheral blood. The sequence is built from TRBV6-5 and TRBJ2-7, with TRBD1 identical over 7 junction bases. This sequence originates from a human donor in a cohort sampled during active COVID-19. The nucleotide sequence reads TGTGCCAGCAGTCTCGGACAGGACCTTGGGGAGCAGTACTTC. This translates into CASSLGQDLGEQYF.